These T cell receptor beta chains were read from a single sample in a study of shared clonotypes between healthy human individuals. The data were produced by immunoSEQ multiplex PCR, yet TCRdb's version contains in-frame clones alone and is incomplete. The sample records roughly 2.6 million clones, approximately 94% being singletons. The sample taken for sequencing was naive CD4+ T cells sorted from blood. The receptors come from a man between 18 and 29 years old in good health. The CDR3 runs from the conserved cysteine through the conserved F or W. D genes are given only for firm matches. Clone size is given for some rows only: seen once, a few or many times, or a class if the clone is expanded.

J: TRBJ2-3; size: NA; D: NA; V: TRBV7-2; CDR3: CASSFRGADTQYF; DNA: TGTGCCAGCAGCTTCCGGGGCGCAGATACGCAGTATTTT
J: TRBJ2-5; size: NA; D: TRBD1; V: TRBV6-5; CDR3: CASRPLGQQETQYF; DNA: TGTGCCAGCAGGCCGCTGGGACAGCAAGAGACCCAGTACTTC
J: TRBJ1-6; size: NA; D: NA; V: TRBV5-4; CDR3: CASSLDGARTPLHF; DNA: TGTGCCAGCAGCTTAGACGGGGCTAGGACACCCCTCCACTTT
J: TRBJ1-1; size: NA; D: NA; V: TRBV6-6; CDR3: CASSYRGGRTEAFF; DNA: TGTGCCAGCAGTTACCGGGGAGGTAGAACTGAAGCTTTCTTT
J: TRBJ2-3; size: NA; D: TRBD2; V: TRBV5-1; CDR3: CASSTTSGSDTQYF; DNA: TGCGCCAGCAGCACGACTAGCGGGAGTGATACGCAGTATTTT
J: TRBJ2-1; size: NA; D: NA; V: TRBV7-2; CDR3: CASSLSTGSYNEQFF; DNA: TGTGCCAGCAGCTTATCGACAGGATCCTACAATGAGCAGTTCTTC
J: TRBJ2-1; size: NA; D: TRBD2; V: TRBV11-3; CDR3: CASSLGPGGLGYTDEQFF; DNA: TGTGCCAGCAGCTTAGGCCCGGGAGGTCTCGGTTACACGGATGAGCAGTTCTTC
J: TRBJ2-7; size: NA; D: NA; V: TRBV12-5; CDR3: CASGLVLARGEQYF; DNA: TGTGCTAGTGGTTTGGTACTAGCCCGCGGCGAGCAGTACTTC
J: TRBJ2-5; size: NA; D: NA; V: TRBV9; CDR3: CASSVEGGGETQYF; DNA: TGTGCCAGCAGCGTAGAGGGAGGGGGAGAGACCCAGTACTTC
J: TRBJ2-5; size: NA; D: NA; V: TRBV28; CDR3: CASSLLSKGQETQYF; DNA: TGTGCCAGCAGTCTCTTAAGTAAGGGGCAAGAGACCCAGTACTTC
J: TRBJ2-7; size: NA; D: TRBD1; V: TRBV5-1; CDR3: CASRSRGGRSYEQYF; DNA: TGCGCCAGCAGAAGTAGAGGGGGCAGATCCTACGAGCAGTACTTC
J: TRBJ1-4; size: NA; D: NA; V: TRBV19; CDR3: CASSMTALREKLFF; DNA: TGTGCCAGTAGTATGACGGCCCTAAGAGAAAAACTGTTTTTT
J: TRBJ2-7; size: NA; D: NA; V: TRBV2; CDR3: CASSDGLSYEQYF; DNA: TGTGCCAGCAGTGATGGACTAAGTTACGAGCAGTACTTC
J: TRBJ1-2; size: NA; D: TRBD1; V: TRBV19; CDR3: CATGQVKYGYTF; DNA: TGTGCCACGGGACAGGTGAAGTATGGCTACACCTTC
J: TRBJ2-7; size: NA; D: NA; V: TRBV6-1; CDR3: CATDRRTYEQYF; DNA: TGTGCCACCGACAGGCGTACCTACGAGCAGTACTTC
J: TRBJ2-2; size: NA; D: NA; V: TRBV11-2; CDR3: CASSLGRSYTGELFF; DNA: TGTGCCAGCAGCTTAGGGCGCTCATACACCGGGGAGCTGTTTTTT
J: TRBJ1-2; size: NA; D: NA; V: TRBV30; CDR3: CAWKSNLYGYTF; DNA: TGTGCCTGGAAATCAAATCTCTATGGCTACACCTTC
J: TRBJ1-1; size: NA; D: TRBD1; V: TRBV27; CDR3: CASSSRRDRGGTEAFF; DNA: TGTGCCAGCAGTTCACGCCGGGACAGGGGAGGGACTGAAGCTTTCTTT
J: TRBJ2-3; size: NA; D: NA; V: TRBV7-2; CDR3: CASSLGQGPTDTQYF; DNA: TGTGCCAGCAGCTTAGGGCAGGGACCCACAGATACGCAGTATTTT
J: TRBJ1-2; size: NA; D: TRBD1; V: TRBV5-4; CDR3: CASSLGTQGALMDGYTF; DNA: TGTGCCAGCAGCTTGGGGACACAGGGGGCGCTTATGGATGGCTACACCTTC
J: TRBJ1-2; size: NA; D: NA; V: TRBV6-5; CDR3: CASRKPTGTYGYTF; DNA: TGTGCCTCTCGTAAACCCACAGGGACCTATGGCTACACCTTC
J: TRBJ1-2; size: NA; D: NA; V: TRBV28; CDR3: CASSELVQGNYGYTF; DNA: TGTGCCAGCAGCGAACTGGTGCAGGGTAACTATGGCTACACCTTC
J: TRBJ1-5; size: once; D: NA; V: TRBV9; CDR3: CASSRSYGMAQHF; DNA: TGTGCCAGCAGCCGATCCTATGGCATGGCCCAGCATTTT
J: TRBJ2-5; size: NA; D: NA; V: TRBV4-1; CDR3: CASSQDLADPYQETQYF; DNA: TGCGCCAGCAGCCAAGACCTTGCGGACCCGTACCAAGAGACCCAGTACTTC
J: TRBJ2-2; size: NA; D: TRBD2; V: TRBV10-3; CDR3: CAIGGLAGTGELFF; DNA: TGTGCCATCGGCGGACTAGCGGGAACCGGGGAGCTGTTTTTT
J: TRBJ1-3; size: NA; D: NA; V: TRBV7-8; CDR3: CASSRQGAGGNTIYF; DNA: TGTGCCAGCAGCCGTCAAGGCGCCGGGGGGAACACCATATATTTT
J: TRBJ2-2; size: few; D: NA; V: TRBV2; CDR3: CASRLTPLITGELFF; DNA: TGTGCCAGCAGGCTGACTCCTCTGATCACCGGGGAGCTGTTTTTT
J: TRBJ1-6; size: once; D: NA; V: TRBV7-2; CDR3: CASSLPPPSPLHF; DNA: TGTGCCAGCAGCTTACCCCCCCCCTCACCCCTCCACTTT
J: TRBJ1-5; size: NA; D: NA; V: TRBV10-2; CDR3: CASSLTEYQPQHF; DNA: TGCGCCAGCAGTCTTACTGAATATCAGCCCCAGCATTTT
J: TRBJ2-5; size: NA; D: NA; V: TRBV18; CDR3: CASSPSILEQETQYF; DNA: TGTGCCAGCTCACCATCAATACTTGAACAAGAGACCCAGTACTTC
J: TRBJ1-5; size: NA; D: NA; V: TRBV5-1; CDR3: CASRRDTNQPQHF; DNA: TGCGCCAGCAGGAGGGACACCAATCAGCCCCAGCATTTT
J: TRBJ2-5; size: NA; D: TRBD2; V: TRBV5-1; CDR3: CASSLEASGGPETQYF; DNA: TGCGCCAGCAGCTTGGAGGCTAGCGGGGGTCCCGAGACCCAGTACTTC
J: TRBJ1-3; size: NA; D: NA; V: TRBV9; CDR3: CASSGTGLSGNTIYF; DNA: TGTGCCAGCAGCGGAACAGGGTTAAGTGGAAACACCATATATTTT
J: TRBJ1-5; size: few; D: NA; V: TRBV30; CDR3: CAWSPGPGNQPQHF; DNA: TGTGCCTGGAGCCCCGGTCCGGGGAATCAGCCCCAGCATTTT
J: TRBJ2-1; size: NA; D: NA; V: TRBV6-6; CDR3: CASSYSWSPPYNEQFF; DNA: TGTGCCAGCAGTTACTCTTGGAGCCCCCCCTACAATGAGCAGTTCTTC
J: TRBJ2-7; size: NA; D: TRBD2; V: TRBV15; CDR3: CATSTGLAGTYEQYF; DNA: TGTGCCACCAGCACCGGACTAGCGGGAACCTACGAGCAGTACTTC
J: TRBJ1-1; size: NA; D: TRBD1; V: TRBV10-3; CDR3: CATGGLLGTEAFF; DNA: TGTGCCACAGGGGGTTTGCTAGGCACTGAAGCTTTCTTT
J: TRBJ1-5; size: NA; D: NA; V: TRBV6-1; CDR3: CASSQGDQPQHF; DNA: TGTGCCAGCAGTCAAGGAGATCAGCCCCAGCATTTT
J: TRBJ1-5; size: few; D: TRBD1; V: TRBV27; CDR3: CASRCDRDRNNQPQHF; DNA: TGTGCCAGCAGGTGTGATCGGGACAGAAATAATCAGCCCCAGCATTTT
J: TRBJ1-2; size: NA; D: TRBD1; V: TRBV6-1; CDR3: CASSQGVGGYTF; DNA: TGTGCCAGCAGTCAGGGGGTAGGTGGCTACACCTTC
J: TRBJ1-1; size: NA; D: TRBD1; V: TRBV19; CDR3: CASTLPRTGGTEAFF; DNA: TGTGCCAGTACCTTACCCCGGACAGGAGGGACTGAAGCTTTCTTT
J: TRBJ2-7; size: NA; D: TRBD2; V: TRBV11-2; CDR3: CASSLSGSPEQYF; DNA: TGTGCCAGCAGCTTAAGCGGGAGCCCCGAGCAGTACTTC